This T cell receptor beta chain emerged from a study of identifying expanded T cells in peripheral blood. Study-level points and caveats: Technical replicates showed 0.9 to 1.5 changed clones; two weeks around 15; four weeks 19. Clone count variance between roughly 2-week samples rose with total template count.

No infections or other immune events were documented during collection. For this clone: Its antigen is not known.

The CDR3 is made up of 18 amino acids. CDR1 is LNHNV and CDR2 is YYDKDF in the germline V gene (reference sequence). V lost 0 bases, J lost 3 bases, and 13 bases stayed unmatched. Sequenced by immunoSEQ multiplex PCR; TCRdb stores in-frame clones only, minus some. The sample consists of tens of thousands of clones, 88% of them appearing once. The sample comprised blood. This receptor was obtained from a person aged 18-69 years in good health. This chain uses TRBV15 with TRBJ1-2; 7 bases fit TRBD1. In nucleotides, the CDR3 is TGTGCCACCAGCAGAGATCATGAGGGGGCTGAGAAGGACTATGGCTACACCTTC. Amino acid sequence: CATSRDHEGAEKDYGYTF.